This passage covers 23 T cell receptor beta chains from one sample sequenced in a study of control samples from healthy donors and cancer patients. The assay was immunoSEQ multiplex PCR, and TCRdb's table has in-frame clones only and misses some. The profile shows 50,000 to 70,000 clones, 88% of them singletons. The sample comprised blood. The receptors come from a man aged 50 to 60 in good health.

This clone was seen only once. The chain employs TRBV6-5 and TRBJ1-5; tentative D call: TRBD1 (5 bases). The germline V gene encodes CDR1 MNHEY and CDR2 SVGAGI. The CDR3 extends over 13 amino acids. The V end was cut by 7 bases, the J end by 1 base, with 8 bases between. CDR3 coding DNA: TGTGCCAGCATCGGGACGAGCAATCAGCCCCAGCATTTT. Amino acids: CASIGTSNQPQHF.

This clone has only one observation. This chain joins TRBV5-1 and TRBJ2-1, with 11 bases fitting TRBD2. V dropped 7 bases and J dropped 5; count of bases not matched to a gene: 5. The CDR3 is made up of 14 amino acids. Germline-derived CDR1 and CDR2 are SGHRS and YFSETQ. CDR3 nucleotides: TGCGCCAGCGGCAGACTAGCGGGAAACAATGAGCAGTTCTTC. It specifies CASGRLAGNNEQFF.

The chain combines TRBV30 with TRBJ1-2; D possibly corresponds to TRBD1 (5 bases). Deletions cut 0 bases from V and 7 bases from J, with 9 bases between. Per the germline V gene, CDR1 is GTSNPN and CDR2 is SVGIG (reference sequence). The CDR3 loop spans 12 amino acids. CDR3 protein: CAWSVEGVGYTF. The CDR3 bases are TGTGCCTGGAGTGTTGAAGGGGTTGGCTACACCTTC. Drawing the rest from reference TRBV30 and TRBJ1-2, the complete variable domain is SQTIHQWPATLVQPVGSPLSLECTVEGTSNPNLYWYRQAAGRGLQLLFYSVGIGQISSEVPQNLSASRPQDRQFILSSKKLLLSDSGFYLCAWSVEGVGYTFGSGTRLTVV.

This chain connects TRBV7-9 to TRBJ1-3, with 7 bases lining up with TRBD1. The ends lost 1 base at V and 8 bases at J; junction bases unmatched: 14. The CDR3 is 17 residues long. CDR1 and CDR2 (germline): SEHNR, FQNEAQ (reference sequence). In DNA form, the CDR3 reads TGTGCCAGCAGCTTAGGAGCGGGACAGTATAAGGGAGACACCATATATTTT. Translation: CASSLGAGQYKGDTIYF.

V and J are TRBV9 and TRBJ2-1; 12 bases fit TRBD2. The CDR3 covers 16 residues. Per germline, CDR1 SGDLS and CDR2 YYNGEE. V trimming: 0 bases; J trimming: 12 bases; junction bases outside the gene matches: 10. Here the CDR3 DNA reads TGTGCCAGCAGCGTAGGATCCCTAGCGGGAGGGCAAGTGCAGTTCTTC. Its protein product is CASSVGSLAGGQVQFF.

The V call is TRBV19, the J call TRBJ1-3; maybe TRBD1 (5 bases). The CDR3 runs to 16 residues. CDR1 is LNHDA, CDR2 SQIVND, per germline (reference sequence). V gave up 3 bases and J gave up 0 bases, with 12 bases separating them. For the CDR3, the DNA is TGTGCCAGTAGTATCGGGGCCCTCTTCTCTGGAAACACCATATATTTT. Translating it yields CASSIGALFSGNTIYF.

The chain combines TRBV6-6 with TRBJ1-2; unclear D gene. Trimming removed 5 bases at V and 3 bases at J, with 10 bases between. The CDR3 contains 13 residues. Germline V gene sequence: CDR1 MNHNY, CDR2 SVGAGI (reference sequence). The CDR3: CASSRERDYGYTF. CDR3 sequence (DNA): TGTGCCAGCAGTAGGGAGAGAGACTATGGCTACACCTTC.

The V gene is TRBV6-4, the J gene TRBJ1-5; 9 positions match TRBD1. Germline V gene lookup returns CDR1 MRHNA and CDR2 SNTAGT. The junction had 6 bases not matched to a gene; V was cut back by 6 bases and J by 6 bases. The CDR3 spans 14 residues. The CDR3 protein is CASRTQGASQPQHF. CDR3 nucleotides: TGTGCCAGCAGGACACAGGGGGCAAGTCAGCCCCAGCATTTT.

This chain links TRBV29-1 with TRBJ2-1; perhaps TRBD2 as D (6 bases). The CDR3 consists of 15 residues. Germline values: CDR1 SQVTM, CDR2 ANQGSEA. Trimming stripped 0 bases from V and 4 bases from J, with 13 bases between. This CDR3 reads CSVEDTAGPYNEQFF. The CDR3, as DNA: TGCAGCGTTGAAGATACCGCGGGACCTTACAATGAGCAGTTCTTC.

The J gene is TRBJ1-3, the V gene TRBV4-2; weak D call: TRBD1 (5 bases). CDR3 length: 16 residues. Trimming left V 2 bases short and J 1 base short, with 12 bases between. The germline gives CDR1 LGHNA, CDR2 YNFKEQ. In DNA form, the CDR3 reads TGTGCCAGCAGCCAATCCCCCCCAGGGTCTGGAAACACCATATATTTT. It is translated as CASSQSPPGSGNTIYF.

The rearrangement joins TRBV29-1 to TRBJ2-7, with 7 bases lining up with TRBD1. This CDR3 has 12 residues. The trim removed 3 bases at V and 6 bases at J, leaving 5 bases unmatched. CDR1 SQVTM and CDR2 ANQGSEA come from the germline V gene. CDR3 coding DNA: TGCAGCGTTGAGACTACAGGGGTCGAGCAGTACTTC. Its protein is CSVETTGVEQYF.

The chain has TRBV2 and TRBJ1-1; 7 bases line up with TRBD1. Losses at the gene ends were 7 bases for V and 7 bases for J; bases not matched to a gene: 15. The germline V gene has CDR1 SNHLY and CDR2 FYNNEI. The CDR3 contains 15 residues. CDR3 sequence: CASTTNAGGQIEAFF. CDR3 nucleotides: TGTGCCAGCACCACCAACGCAGGGGGACAGATTGAAGCTTTCTTT.

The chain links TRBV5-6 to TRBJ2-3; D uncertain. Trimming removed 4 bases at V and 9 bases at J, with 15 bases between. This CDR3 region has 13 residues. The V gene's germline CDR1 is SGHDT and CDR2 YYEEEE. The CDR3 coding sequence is TGTGCCAGCAGCCACGGACGGAGTGGCACGCAGTATTTT. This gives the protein CASSHGRSGTQYF.

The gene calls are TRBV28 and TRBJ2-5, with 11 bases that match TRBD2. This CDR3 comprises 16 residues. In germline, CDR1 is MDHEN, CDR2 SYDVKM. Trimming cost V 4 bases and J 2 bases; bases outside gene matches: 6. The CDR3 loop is CASSSRLAGPQETQYF. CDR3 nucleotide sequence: TGTGCCAGCAGTTCGCGACTAGCGGGACCTCAAGAGACCCAGTACTTC.

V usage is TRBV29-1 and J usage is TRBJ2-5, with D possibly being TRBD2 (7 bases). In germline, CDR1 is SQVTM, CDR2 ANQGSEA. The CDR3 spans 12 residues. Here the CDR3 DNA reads TGCAGTACCGATAGGGGGGGGGAGACCCAGTACTTC. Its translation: CSTDRGGETQYF.

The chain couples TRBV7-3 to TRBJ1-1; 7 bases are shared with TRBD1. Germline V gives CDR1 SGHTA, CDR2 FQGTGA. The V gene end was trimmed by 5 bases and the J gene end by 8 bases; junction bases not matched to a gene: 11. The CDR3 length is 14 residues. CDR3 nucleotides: TGTGCCAGCAGCCTAAGATCCGGGACAGAGGAAGCTTTCTTT. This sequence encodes CASSLRSGTEEAFF.

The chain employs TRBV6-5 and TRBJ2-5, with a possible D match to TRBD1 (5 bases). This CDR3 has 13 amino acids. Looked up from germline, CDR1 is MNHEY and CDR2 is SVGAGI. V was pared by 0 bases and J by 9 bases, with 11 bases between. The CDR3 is CASSYSPGIAQYF. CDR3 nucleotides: TGTGCCAGCAGTTACTCGCCAGGGATAGCCCAGTACTTC.

DNA of the CDR3: TGTGCCAGCAGAGCCCTTGACTATAGCACAGATACGCAGTATTTT. The encoded protein is CASRALDYSTDTQYF. This chain links TRBV28 with TRBJ2-3; a weak D match, TRBD2 (5 bases). Trimming left V 6 bases short and J 0 bases short, with 13 bases between. The CDR3 contains 15 residues. Germline values: CDR1 MDHEN, CDR2 SYDVKM.

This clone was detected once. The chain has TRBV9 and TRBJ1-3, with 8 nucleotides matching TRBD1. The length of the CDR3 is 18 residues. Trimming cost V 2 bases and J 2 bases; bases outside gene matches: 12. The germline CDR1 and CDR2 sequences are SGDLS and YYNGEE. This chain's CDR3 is CASSVDADRVQTGNTIYF. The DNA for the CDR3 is TGTGCCAGCAGCGTGGATGCGGACAGGGTTCAAACTGGAAACACCATATATTTT. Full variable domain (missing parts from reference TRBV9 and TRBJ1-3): DSGVTQTPKHLITATGQRVTLRCSPRSGDLSVYWYQQSLDQGLQFLIQYYNGEERAKGNILERFSAQQFPDLHSELNLSSLELGDSALYFCASSVDADRVQTGNTIYFGEGSWLTVV.

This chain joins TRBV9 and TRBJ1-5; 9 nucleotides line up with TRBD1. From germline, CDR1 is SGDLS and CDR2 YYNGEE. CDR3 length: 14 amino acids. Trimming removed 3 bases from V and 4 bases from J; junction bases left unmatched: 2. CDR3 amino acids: CASSDGTGNQPQHF. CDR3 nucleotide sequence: TGTGCCAGCAGCGACGGGACAGGGAATCAGCCCCAGCATTTT.

The CDR3 here is CASRTGGAEAFF. The DNA for the CDR3 is TGTGCCAGCAGGACAGGGGGCGCTGAAGCTTTCTTT. The chain employs TRBV28 and TRBJ1-1; 10 positions agree with TRBD1. V lost 6 bases to trimming and J lost 6 bases; unmatched junction nucleotides: 1. This CDR3 region has 12 residues. Germline loops: CDR1 MDHEN, CDR2 SYDVKM. The full variable domain, with the rest looked up from reference TRBV28 and TRBJ1-1, is DVKVTQSSRYLVKRTGEKVFLECVQDMDHENMFWYRQDPGLGLRLIYFSYDVKMKEKGDIPEGYSVSREKKERFSLILESASTNQTSMYLCASRTGGAEAFFGQGTRLTVV.

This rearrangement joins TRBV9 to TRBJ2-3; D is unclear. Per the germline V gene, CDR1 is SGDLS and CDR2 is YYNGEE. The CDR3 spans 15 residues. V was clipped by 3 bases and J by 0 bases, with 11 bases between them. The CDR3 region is CASSATGSSTDTQYF. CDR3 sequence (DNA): TGTGCCAGCAGCGCTACGGGTTCTAGCACAGATACGCAGTATTTT.

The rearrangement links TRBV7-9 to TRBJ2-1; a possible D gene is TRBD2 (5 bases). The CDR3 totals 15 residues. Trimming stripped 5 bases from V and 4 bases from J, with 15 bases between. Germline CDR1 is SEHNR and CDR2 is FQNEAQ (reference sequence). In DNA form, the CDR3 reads TGTGCCAGCAGCCTCGGTCCTGGAGGATACAATGAGCAGTTCTTC. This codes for CASSLGPGGYNEQFF. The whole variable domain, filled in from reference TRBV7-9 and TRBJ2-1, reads DTGVSQNPRHKITKRGQNVTFRCDPISEHNRLYWYRQTLGQGPEFLTYFQNEAQLEKSRLLSDRFSAERPKGSFSTLEIQRTEQGDSAMYLCASSLGPGGYNEQFFGPGTRLTVL.